The 12 T cell receptor beta chains reported below all come from one sample, sequenced in a study of T-cell reconstitution after alpha-beta-depleted transplantation in children. TCRbeta library construction was performed incorporating unique molecular identifiers. TCRdb passed the PCR reads through MiXCR, listing each CDR3 protein once. The sample contains some 490,000 distinct CDR3 sequences, 12% of which appear only once. The sequenced sample was PBMCs from the stem cell graft donor, obtained from the stem cell graft. The source of these receptors is a human donor who donated a stem cell graft to a child with combined immunodeficiency.

This clonotype was seen only a few times. V and J are TRBV5-6 and TRBJ1-4, with no clear D. The CDR3 runs to 13 residues. The germline V and J ends were trimmed by 3 bases and 8 bases, with 11 bases remaining between them. Germline CDR1 SGHDT, CDR2 YYEEEE. CDR3 nucleotide sequence: TGTGCCAGCAGCTCAATGCTTGGGGAAAAACTGTTTTTT. It specifies CASSSMLGEKLFF.

The chain has TRBV5-1 and TRBJ1-2; D may be TRBD1 (6 bases). Trimming left V 0 bases short and J 2 bases short, with 11 bases between. This CDR3 has 15 amino acids. CDR1 is SGHRS and CDR2 is YFSETQ in the germline V gene. The CDR3 DNA sequence: TGCGCCAGCAGCTTGGACCACCAGGGGAACTATGGCTACACCTTC. The encoded protein is CASSLDHQGNYGYTF.

This clonotype showed up many times. The J gene is TRBJ2-7, the V gene TRBV6-5; TRBD2 matches at 9 bases. Trimming cost V 5 bases and J 0 bases; bases outside gene matches: 5. In germline, CDR1 is MNHEY, CDR2 SVGAGI. CDR3 length: 15 amino acids. CDR3 amino acids: CASSHPGLASYEQYF. The DNA of the CDR3 is TGTGCCAGCAGTCACCCGGGACTAGCCTCCTACGAGCAGTACTTC.

This clonotype appeared a few times. The chain couples TRBV5-5 to TRBJ2-7, with TRBD2 as a possible D gene (7 bases). The CDR3 consists of 14 residues. V was shortened by 6 bases and J by 2 bases, with 15 bases between the two germline ends. Per germline, CDR1 SGHKS and CDR2 YYEKEE (reference sequence). CDR3 in amino acids: CASKAGEGPYEQYF. DNA for the CDR3: TGTGCCAGCAAGGCAGGGGAGGGTCCCTACGAGCAGTACTTC.

A word on this clonotype: One junction end does not reproduce the germline sequence, and a read error may be involved. The chain links TRBV5-1 to TRBJ2-2; D may be TRBD2 (5 bases). The V gene's germline CDR1 is SGHRS and CDR2 YFSETQ. The CDR3 has 14 amino acids. In DNA, the CDR3 is TGCGCCATCAGCTTGGAGGCAGGAACCGGGGAGCTGTTTTTT. Translated: CAISLEAGTGELFF.

The chain couples TRBV4-1 to TRBJ2-1; D remains ambiguous. This CDR3 comprises 13 residues. In germline, CDR1 is MGHRA, CDR2 YSYEKL. V lost 3 bases to trimming and J lost 7 bases, with 10 bases between them. The CDR3 nucleotides read TGCGCCAGCAGCCAGTCAAGGTCAAATGAGCAGTTCTTC. This encodes CASSQSRSNEQFF.

This clonotype was counted ten times or more. The V gene is TRBV7-2, the J gene TRBJ2-7; D is ambiguous. The CDR3 runs 11 residues. The germline CDR1 and CDR2 sequences are SGHTA and FQGNSA. Trimming cost V 5 bases and J 3 bases, with 5 bases left between them. In DNA form, the CDR3 reads TGTGCCAGCAGCCCGGGCTACGAGCAGTACTTC. Amino acid sequence: CASSPGYEQYF. Full variable domain (remainder filled in from reference TRBV7-2 and TRBJ2-7): GAGVSQSPSNKVTEKGKDVELRCDPISGHTALYWYRQSLGQGLEFLIYFQGNSAPDKSGLPSDRFSAERTGGSVSTLTIQRTQQEDSAVYLCASSPGYEQYFGPGTRLTVT.

This clonotype occurred many times. The chain joins TRBV20-1 to TRBJ2-3; D is unresolved. CDR1 and CDR2 (germline): DFQATT, SNEGSKA (reference sequence). V lost 5 bases and J lost 2, with 11 bases in between. The CDR3 is 13 amino acids. CDR3 DNA: TGCAGTGCTCGTCTCCGGAACACAGATACGCAGTATTTT. Its protein is CSARLRNTDTQYF.

This clonotype was observed many times. V gene TRBV12-3 or TRBV12-4 combines with J gene TRBJ2-7; D uncertain. This CDR3 is built from 15 residues. Trimming took off 3 bases at V and 0 bases at J, with 12 bases between the two ends. The CDR3, as DNA: TGTGCCAGCAGTTTCGGTCGGGTAAGCTCCTACGAGCAGTACTTC. Translated: CASSFGRVSSYEQYF.

This clonotype was observed a few times. The J gene is TRBJ1-6, the V gene TRBV12-3 or TRBV12-4; D ambiguous. V was pared by 5 bases and J by 7 bases, with 12 bases between. The CDR3 is 14 amino acids. The CDR3 DNA sequence: TGTGCCAGCAGTCCTAAGCGGGAAAATTCACCCCTCCACTTT. Amino acid sequence: CASSPKRENSPLHF.

V and J are TRBV28 and TRBJ2-5; D not resolved. Germline CDR1 MDHEN, CDR2 SYDVKM. This CDR3 comprises 13 residues. The V end lost 3 bases, the J end lost 1 base, and 6 bases lay between the germline ends. CDR3 region: CASSFQFQETQYF. CDR3 in DNA: TGTGCCAGCAGTTTCCAGTTCCAAGAGACCCAGTACTTC.

J is TRBJ2-1 and V is TRBV12-3 or TRBV12-4; D gene unclear. V was shortened by 5 bases and J by 2 bases, with 22 bases between the two germline ends. CDR3 length: 18 residues. The CDR3 DNA reads TGTGCCAGCAGTCTCTTATACGCCTCTATCGCGCCCTACAATGAGCAGTTCTTC. Amino acids: CASSLLYASIAPYNEQFF.